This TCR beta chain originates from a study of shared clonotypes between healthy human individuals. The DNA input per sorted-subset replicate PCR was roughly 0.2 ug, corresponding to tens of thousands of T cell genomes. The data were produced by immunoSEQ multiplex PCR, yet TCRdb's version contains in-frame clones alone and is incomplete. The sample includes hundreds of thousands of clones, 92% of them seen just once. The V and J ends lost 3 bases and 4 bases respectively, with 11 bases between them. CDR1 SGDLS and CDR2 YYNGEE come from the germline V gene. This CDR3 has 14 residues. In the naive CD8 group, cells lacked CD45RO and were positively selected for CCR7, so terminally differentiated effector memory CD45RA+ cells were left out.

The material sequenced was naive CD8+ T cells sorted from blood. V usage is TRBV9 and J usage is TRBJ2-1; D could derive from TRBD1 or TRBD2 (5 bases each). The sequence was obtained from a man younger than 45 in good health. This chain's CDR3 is CASSDTGTYNEQFF. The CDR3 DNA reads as TGTGCCAGCAGCGACACCGGGACGTACAATGAGCAGTTCTTC.